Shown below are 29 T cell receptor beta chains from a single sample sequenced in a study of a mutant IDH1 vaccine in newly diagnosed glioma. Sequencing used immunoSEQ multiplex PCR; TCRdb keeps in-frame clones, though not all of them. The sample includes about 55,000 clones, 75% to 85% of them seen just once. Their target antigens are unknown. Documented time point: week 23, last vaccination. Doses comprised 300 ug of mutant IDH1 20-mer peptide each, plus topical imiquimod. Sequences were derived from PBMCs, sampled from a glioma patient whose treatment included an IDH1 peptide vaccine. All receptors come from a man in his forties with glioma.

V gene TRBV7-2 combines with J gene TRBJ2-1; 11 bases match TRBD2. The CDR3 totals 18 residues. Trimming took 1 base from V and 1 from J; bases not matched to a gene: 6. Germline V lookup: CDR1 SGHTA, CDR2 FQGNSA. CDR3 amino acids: CASSLGTSGGRSYNEQFF. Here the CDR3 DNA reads TGTGCCAGCAGCTTAGGTACTAGCGGGGGACGTTCCTACAATGAGCAGTTCTTC.

The CDR3 spells CASSQDARGQRGYTF. The DNA of the CDR3 is TGCGCCAGCAGCCAAGACGCCAGGGGGCAGCGTGGCTACACCTTC. This chain links TRBV4-1 with TRBJ1-2, with 8 bases matching TRBD1. The junction had 7 bases not matched to a gene; V was cut back by 0 bases and J by 7 bases. In germline, CDR1 is MGHRA, CDR2 YSYEKL. CDR3 length: 15 amino acids.

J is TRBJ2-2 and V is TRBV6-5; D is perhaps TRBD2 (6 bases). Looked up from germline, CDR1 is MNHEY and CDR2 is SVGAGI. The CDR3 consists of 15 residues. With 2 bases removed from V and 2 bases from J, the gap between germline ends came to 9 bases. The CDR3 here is CASSYRGINTGELFF. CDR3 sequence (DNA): TGTGCCAGCAGTTACCGGGGGATTAACACCGGGGAGCTGTTTTTT.

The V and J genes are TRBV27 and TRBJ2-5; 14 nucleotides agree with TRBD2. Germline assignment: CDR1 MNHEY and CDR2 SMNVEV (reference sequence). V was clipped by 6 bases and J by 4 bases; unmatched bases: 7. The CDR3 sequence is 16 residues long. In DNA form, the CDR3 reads TGTGCCAGCAGCACACCCGGGACTAGCGGGGGAGAGACCCAGTACTTC. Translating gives CASSTPGTSGGETQYF.

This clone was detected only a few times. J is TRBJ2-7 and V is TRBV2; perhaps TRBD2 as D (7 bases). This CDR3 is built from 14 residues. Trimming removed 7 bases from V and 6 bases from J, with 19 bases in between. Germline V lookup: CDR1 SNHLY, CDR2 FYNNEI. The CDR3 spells CASKGGLGETEQYF. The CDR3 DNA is TGTGCCAGCAAGGGGGGGCTAGGAGAAACCGAGCAGTACTTC.

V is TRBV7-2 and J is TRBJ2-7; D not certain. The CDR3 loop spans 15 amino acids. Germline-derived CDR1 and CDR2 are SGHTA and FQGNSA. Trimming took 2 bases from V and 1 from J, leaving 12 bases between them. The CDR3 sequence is CASSLYGAVSYEQYF. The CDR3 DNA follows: TGTGCCAGCAGCTTATACGGCGCAGTTTCCTACGAGCAGTACTTC. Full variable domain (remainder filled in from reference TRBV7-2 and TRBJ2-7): GAGVSQSPSNKVTEKGKDVELRCDPISGHTALYWYRQSLGQGLEFLIYFQGNSAPDKSGLPSDRFSAERTGGSVSTLTIQRTQQEDSAVYLCASSLYGAVSYEQYFGPGTRLTVT.

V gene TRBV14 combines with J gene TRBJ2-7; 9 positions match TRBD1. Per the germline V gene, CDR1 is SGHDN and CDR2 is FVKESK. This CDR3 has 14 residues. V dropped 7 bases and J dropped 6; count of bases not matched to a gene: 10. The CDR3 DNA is TGTGCCAGCACCATAGACAGGGGGTCCGGCGAGCAGTACTTC. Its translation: CASTIDRGSGEQYF.

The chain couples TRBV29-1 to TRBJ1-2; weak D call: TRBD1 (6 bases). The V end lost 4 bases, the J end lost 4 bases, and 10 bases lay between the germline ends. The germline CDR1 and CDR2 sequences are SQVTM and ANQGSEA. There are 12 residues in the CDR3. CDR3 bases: TGCAGCGTTGGGGTAGGGGGCTATGGCTACACCTTC. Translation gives CSVGVGGYGYTF.

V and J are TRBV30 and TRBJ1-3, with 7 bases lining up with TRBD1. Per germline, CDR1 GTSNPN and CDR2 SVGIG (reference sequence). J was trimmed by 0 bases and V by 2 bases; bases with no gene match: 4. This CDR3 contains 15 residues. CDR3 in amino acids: CAWSTGQSSGNTIYF. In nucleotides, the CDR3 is TGTGCCTGGAGTACGGGACAGAGCTCTGGAAACACCATATATTTT.

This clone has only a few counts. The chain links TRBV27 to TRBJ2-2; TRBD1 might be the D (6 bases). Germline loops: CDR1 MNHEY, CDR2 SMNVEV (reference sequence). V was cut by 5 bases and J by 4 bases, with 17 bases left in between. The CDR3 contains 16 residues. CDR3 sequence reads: CASSPPRQETTGELFF. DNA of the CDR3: TGTGCCAGCAGTCCCCCGCGACAGGAGACCACCGGGGAGCTGTTTTTT.

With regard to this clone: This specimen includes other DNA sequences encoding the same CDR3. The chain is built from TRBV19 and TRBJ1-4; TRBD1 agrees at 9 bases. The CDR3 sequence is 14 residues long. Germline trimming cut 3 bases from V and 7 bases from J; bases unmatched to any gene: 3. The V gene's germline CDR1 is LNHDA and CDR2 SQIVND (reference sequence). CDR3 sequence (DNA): TGTGCCAGTAGTATCGGGACAGGGCCTGAAAAACTGTTTTTT. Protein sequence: CASSIGTGPEKLFF.

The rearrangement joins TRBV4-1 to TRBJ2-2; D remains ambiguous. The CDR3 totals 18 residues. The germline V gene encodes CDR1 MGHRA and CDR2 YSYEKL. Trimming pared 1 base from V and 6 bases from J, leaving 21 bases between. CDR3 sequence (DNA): TGCGCCAGCAGCCAAGGCTCCTGGCCGTTAGATCTTTCCGGGGAGCTGTTTTTT. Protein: CASSQGSWPLDLSGELFF.

The DNA of the CDR3 is TGTGCCAGCAGCTTAGACCTAGCGGGGGGCCCATTCTCCGCCCAGTACTTC. Translating it yields CASSLDLAGGPFSAQYF. The rearrangement uses TRBV13 and TRBJ2-5, with TRBD2 matching 11 bases. V was clipped by 1 base and J by 9 bases; unmatched bases: 13. The CDR3 length is 17 residues. The germline V gene has CDR1 PRHDT and CDR2 FYEKMQ (reference sequence). The complete variable domain, with remaining parts taken from reference TRBV13 and TRBJ2-5, reads AAGVIQSPRHLIKEKRETATLKCYPIPRHDTVYWYQQGPGQDPQFLISFYEKMQSDKGSIPDRFSAQQFSDYHSELNMSSLELGDSALYFCASSLDLAGGPFSAQYFGPGTRLLVL.

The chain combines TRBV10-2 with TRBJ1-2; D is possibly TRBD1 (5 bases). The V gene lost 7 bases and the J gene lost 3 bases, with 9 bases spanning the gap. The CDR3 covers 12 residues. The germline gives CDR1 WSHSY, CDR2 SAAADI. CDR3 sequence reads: CASTDSYYGYTF. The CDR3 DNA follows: TGCGCCAGCACCGACAGTTACTATGGCTACACCTTC.

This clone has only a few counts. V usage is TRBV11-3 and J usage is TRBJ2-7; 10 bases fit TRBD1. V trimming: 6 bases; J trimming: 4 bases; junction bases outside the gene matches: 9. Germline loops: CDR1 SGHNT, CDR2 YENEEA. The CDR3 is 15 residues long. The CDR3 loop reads CASSLGGTGVYEQYF. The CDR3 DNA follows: TGTGCCAGCAGTCTGGGGGGGACAGGGGTTTACGAGCAGTACTTC.

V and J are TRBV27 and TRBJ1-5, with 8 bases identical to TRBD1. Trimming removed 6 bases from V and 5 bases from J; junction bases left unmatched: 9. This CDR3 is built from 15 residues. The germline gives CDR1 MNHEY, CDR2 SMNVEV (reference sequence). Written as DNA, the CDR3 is TGTGCCAGCAGGGAGCGACAGGGGCACTATCAGCCCCAGCATTTT. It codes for CASRERQGHYQPQHF.

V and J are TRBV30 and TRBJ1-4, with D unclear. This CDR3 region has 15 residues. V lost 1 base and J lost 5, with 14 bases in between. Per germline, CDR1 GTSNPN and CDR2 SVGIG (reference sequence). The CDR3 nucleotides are TGTGCCTGGAGTGGTTTTGGACTGCGGAATGAAAAACTGTTTTTT. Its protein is CAWSGFGLRNEKLFF.

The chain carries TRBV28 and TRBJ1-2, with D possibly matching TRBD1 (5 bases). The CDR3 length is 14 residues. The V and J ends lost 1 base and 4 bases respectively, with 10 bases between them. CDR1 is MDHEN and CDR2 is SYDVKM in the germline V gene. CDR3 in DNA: TGTGCCAGCAGTTTATCGGGGCCCCCCTATGGCTACACCTTC. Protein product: CASSLSGPPYGYTF.

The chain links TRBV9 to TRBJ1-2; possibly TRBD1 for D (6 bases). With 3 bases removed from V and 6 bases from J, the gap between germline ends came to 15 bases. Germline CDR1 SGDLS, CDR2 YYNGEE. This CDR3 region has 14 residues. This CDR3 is CASSALNQGNGYTF. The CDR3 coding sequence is TGTGCCAGCAGCGCCCTAAATCAGGGGAATGGCTACACCTTC. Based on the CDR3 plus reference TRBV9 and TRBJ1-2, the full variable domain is DSGVTQTPKHLITATGQRVTLRCSPRSGDLSVYWYQQSLDQGLQFLIQYYNGEERAKGNILERFSAQQFPDLHSELNLSSLELGDSALYFCASSALNQGNGYTFGSGTRLTVV.

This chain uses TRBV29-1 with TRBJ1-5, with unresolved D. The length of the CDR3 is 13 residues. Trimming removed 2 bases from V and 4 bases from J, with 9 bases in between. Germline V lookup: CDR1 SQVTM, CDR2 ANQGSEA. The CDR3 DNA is TGCAGCGTTGAAACGACGGAGAATCAGCCCCAGCATTTT. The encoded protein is CSVETTENQPQHF.

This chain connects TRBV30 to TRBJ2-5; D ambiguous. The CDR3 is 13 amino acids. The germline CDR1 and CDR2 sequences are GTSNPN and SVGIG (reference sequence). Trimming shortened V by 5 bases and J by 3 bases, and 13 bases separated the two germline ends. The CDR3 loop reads CAWRRSAKETQYF. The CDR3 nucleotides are TGTGCCTGGCGGCGGAGTGCTAAAGAGACCCAGTACTTC.

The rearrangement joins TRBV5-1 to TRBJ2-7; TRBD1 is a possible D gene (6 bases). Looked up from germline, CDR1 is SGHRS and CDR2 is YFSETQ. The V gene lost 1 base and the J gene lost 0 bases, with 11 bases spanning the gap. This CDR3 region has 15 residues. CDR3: CASSLSQGYSYEQYF. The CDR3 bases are TGCGCCAGCAGCTTGTCCCAGGGGTACTCCTACGAGCAGTACTTC.

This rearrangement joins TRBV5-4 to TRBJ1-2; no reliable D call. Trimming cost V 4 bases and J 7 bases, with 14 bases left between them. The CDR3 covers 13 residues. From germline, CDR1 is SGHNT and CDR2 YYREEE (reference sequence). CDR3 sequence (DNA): TGTGCCAGCAGCCCCCGCGTTGGGGTTGGCTACACCTTC. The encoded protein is CASSPRVGVGYTF.

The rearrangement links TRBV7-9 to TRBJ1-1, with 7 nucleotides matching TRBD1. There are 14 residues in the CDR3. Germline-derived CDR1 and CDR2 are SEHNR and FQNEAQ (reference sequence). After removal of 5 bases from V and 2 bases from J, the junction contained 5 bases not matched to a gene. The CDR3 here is CASSGDRRNTEAFF. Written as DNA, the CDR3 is TGTGCCAGCAGCGGGGACAGAAGAAACACTGAAGCTTTCTTT.

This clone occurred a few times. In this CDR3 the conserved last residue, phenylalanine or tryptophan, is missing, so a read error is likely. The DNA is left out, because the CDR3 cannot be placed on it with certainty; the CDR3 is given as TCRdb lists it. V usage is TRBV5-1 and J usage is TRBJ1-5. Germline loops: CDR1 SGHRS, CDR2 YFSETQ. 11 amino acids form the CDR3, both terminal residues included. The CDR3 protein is CASSSKRSGVG.

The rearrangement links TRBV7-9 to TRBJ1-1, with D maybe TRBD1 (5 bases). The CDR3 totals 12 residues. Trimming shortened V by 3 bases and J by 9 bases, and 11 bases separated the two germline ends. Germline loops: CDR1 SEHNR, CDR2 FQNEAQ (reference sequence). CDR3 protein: CASSFPEGQAFF. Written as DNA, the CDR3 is TGTGCCAGCAGCTTTCCGGAGGGGCAAGCTTTCTTT.

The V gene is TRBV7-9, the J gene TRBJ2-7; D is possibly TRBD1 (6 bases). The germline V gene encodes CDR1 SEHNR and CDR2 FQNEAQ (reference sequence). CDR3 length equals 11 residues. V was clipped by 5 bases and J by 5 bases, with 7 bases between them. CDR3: CASSRGNEQYF. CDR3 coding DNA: TGTGCCAGCAGCAGGGGGAACGAGCAGTACTTC.

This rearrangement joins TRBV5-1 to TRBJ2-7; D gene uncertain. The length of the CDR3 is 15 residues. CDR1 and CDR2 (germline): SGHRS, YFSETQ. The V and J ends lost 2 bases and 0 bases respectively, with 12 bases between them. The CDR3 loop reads CASSLVAPSSYEQYF. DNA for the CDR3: TGCGCCAGCAGCTTAGTGGCGCCGAGCTCCTACGAGCAGTACTTC. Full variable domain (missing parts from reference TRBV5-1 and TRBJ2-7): KAGVTQTPRYLIKTRGQQVTLSCSPISGHRSVSWYQQTPGQGLQFLFEYFSETQRNKGNFPGRFSGRQFSNSRSEMNVSTLELGDSALYLCASSLVAPSSYEQYFGPGTRLTVT.

Written as DNA, the CDR3 is TGTGCCAGCTCACCAAACGGGGGGGCCATTGACATTCAGTACTTC. Amino acids: CASSPNGGAIDIQYF. The rearrangement joins TRBV18 to TRBJ2-4; 8 nucleotides align to TRBD2. CDR1 KGHSH and CDR2 LQKENI come from the germline V gene. This CDR3 has 15 residues. V lost 2 bases to trimming and J lost 8 bases; unmatched junction nucleotides: 8.